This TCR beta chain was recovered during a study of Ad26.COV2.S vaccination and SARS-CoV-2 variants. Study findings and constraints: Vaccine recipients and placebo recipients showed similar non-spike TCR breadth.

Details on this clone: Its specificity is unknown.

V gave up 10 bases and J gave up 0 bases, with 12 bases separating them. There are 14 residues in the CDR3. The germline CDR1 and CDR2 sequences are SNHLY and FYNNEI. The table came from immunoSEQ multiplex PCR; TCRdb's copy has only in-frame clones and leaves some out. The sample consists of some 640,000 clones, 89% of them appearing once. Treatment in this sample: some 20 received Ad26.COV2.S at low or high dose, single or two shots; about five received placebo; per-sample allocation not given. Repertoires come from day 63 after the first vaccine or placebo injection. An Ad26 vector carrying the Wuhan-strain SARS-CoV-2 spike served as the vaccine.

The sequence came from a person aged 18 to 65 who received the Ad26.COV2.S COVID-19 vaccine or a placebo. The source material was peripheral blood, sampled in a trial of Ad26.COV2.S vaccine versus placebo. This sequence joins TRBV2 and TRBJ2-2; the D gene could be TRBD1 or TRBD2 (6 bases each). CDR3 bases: TGTGCCACCACGCGGGACACGAACACCGGGGAGCTGTTTTTT. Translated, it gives CATTRDTNTGELFF.